The sequence of this TCR beta chain was determined in a study of tumor-infiltrating lymphocytes in localized non-small cell lung cancer. Study at large: From each patient, both tumor and uninvolved lung, non-adjacent to tumor, were sampled.

The repertoire was sequenced with immunoSEQ multiplex PCR; TCRdb's copy has only in-frame clones and lacks some. The sample carries 10,000 or so clones, around 77% recorded once. Remarks on this clone: Its antigen is not known.

Study-wide results and limits: Available tissue quantity limited TCR sequencing to a patient subset.

The material sequenced was uninvolved lung tissue not adjacent to the tumor. The source is a human donor with non-small cell lung cancer.

The CDR3 DNA sequence: TGTGCCTCCGGGGGGGGAAATGAGCAGTTCTTC. Its protein is CASGGGNEQFF. The chain recombines TRBV10-3 with TRBJ2-1; 8 nucleotides align to TRBD2. The CDR3 totals 11 residues. V trimming: 11 bases; J trimming: 7 bases; junction bases outside the gene matches: 4. Germline CDR1 and CDR2: ENHRY and SYGVKD.